Each of the 29 T cell receptor beta chains below was sequenced from the same sample in a study of cytomegalovirus exposure and HLA in healthy donors. It was with 60 Vbeta and 13 Jbeta primers that the PCR ran. Generated by immunoSEQ multiplex PCR, the TCRdb table keeps only in-frame clones and is missing some. The sample yields 150,000 to 200,000 clones, roughly 85% seen once. The sequenced sample consisted of PBMCs. The receptors were gathered from a man between 18 and 29 years old in good health and CMV-seropositive.

Here the CDR3 DNA reads TGTGCCAGCACTCCCAGATCAGGGGGCCTTGGCTACACCTTC. Its protein product is CASTPRSGGLGYTF. The rearrangement joins TRBV6-6 to TRBJ1-2, with TRBD1 matching over 8 bases. This CDR3 contains 14 residues. Germline V lookup: CDR1 MNHNY, CDR2 SVGAGI (reference sequence). V shed 7 bases and J 7 bases; nucleotides not matched to a gene: 11.

Comments on this clone: Other nucleotide sequences from this sample produce the same CDR3. This chain joins TRBV20-1 and TRBJ1-1; D unresolved. The CDR3 is made up of 11 amino acids. V lost 2 bases and J 8 bases, leaving 9 bases between the germline ends. Germline CDR1 and CDR2: DFQATT and SNEGSKA (reference sequence). CDR3 DNA: TGCAGTGCTAGAACAGCTTCCGAAGCTTTCTTT. Its translation is CSARTASEAFF.

For the CDR3, the DNA is TGTGCCTGGAGCGCCTCCGGACAGGGTGATGGCTACACCTTC. As protein: CAWSASGQGDGYTF. V is TRBV30 and J is TRBJ1-2; 8 positions agree with TRBD1. The CDR3 is made up of 14 amino acids. The V and J ends lost 3 bases and 6 bases, in that order; junction bases with no gene match: 9. The V gene's germline CDR1 is GTSNPN and CDR2 SVGIG (reference sequence).

For the CDR3, the DNA is TGTGCCAGCAGCGTAGAAATTAGCGGGGGATCGAACACCGGGGAGCTGTTTTTT. This sequence encodes CASSVEISGGSNTGELFF. The V call is TRBV9, the J call TRBJ2-2; 9 nucleotides match TRBD2. This CDR3 has 18 residues. CDR1 SGDLS and CDR2 YYNGEE come from the germline V gene. The ends lost 0 bases at V and 0 bases at J; junction bases unmatched: 6.

With respect to this clone: Other DNA sequences in the sample encode the same CDR3. The J gene is TRBJ2-5, the V gene TRBV9; a weak D match, TRBD2 (5 bases). The CDR3 length is 14 residues. V lost 2 bases to trimming and J lost 2 bases, with 10 bases between them. Germline values: CDR1 SGDLS, CDR2 YYNGEE. CDR3 sequence (DNA): TGTGCCAGCAGCGTTGGCGGACTGCAAGAGACCCAGTACTTC. Its protein product is CASSVGGLQETQYF. Full variable domain (missing parts from reference TRBV9 and TRBJ2-5): DSGVTQTPKHLITATGQRVTLRCSPRSGDLSVYWYQQSLDQGLQFLIQYYNGEERAKGNILERFSAQQFPDLHSELNLSSLELGDSALYFCASSVGGLQETQYFGPGTRLLVL.

Details on this clone: Mismatch with germline at one junction end may stem from a read error. The gene calls are TRBV7-9 and TRBJ2-7; TRBD1 aligns across 8 bases. This CDR3 contains 12 residues. Per germline, CDR1 SEHNR and CDR2 FQNEAQ (reference sequence). The CDR3 reads CASSLGSGQGCF. The CDR3 nucleotides are TGTGCCAGCAGCTTAGGTAGCGGACAGGGATGCTTC.

The chain couples TRBV7-9 to TRBJ1-2; 7 nucleotides line up with TRBD1. This CDR3 spans 15 amino acids. Trimming at V came to 5 bases and at J to 4 bases, leaving 10 bases not matched to a gene. Per germline, CDR1 SEHNR and CDR2 FQNEAQ (reference sequence). CDR3 DNA sequence: TGTGCCAGCAGCCGGAGGACAGGACGTATCTATGGCTACACCTTC. As protein: CASSRRTGRIYGYTF.

Only one count was recorded for this clone. The V call is TRBV2, the J call TRBJ2-3; 11 bases are shared with TRBD2. V lost 6 bases to trimming and J lost 6 bases; unmatched junction nucleotides: 8. CDR3 length equals 15 residues. Germline loops: CDR1 SNHLY, CDR2 FYNNEI. CDR3 protein: CASRPLAGGLDTQYF. As DNA, the CDR3 is TGTGCCAGCAGGCCTCTAGCGGGGGGCCTGGATACGCAGTATTTT.

To note about this clone: The identical CDR3 is also encoded by other nucleotide sequences in the sample. The chain employs TRBV5-4 and TRBJ2-3; TRBD1 agrees at 11 bases. The CDR3 is 14 amino acids. Trimming cost V 4 bases and J 4 bases; bases outside gene matches: 2. Germline V lookup: CDR1 SGHNT, CDR2 YYREEE (reference sequence). CDR3 region: CASSLGQGADTQYF. CDR3 DNA: TGTGCCAGCAGCCTGGGACAGGGGGCAGATACGCAGTATTTT.

The chain has TRBV7-9 and TRBJ2-3; 9 bases are shared with TRBD2. The length of the CDR3 is 16 residues. With V trimmed by 5 bases and J by 0 bases, 6 bases remained unmatched. CDR1 and CDR2 from the germline V gene are SEHNR and FQNEAQ (reference sequence). The CDR3 loop reads CASSPGTSTSTDTQYF. The CDR3 coding sequence is TGTGCCAGCAGCCCGGGGACTAGCACGAGCACAGATACGCAGTATTTT.

The gene calls are TRBV30 and TRBJ2-1; TRBD2 is a possible D gene (6 bases). Germline-derived CDR1 and CDR2 are GTSNPN and SVGIG (reference sequence). Trimming took off 4 bases at V and 6 bases at J, with 13 bases between the two ends. The CDR3 totals 13 residues. This CDR3 is CAWTSVGGNEQFF. For the CDR3, the DNA is TGTGCCTGGACGAGCGTGGGGGGCAATGAGCAGTTCTTC.

V is TRBV5-6 and J is TRBJ1-1; D possibly corresponds to TRBD1 (5 bases). V was cut by 2 bases and J by 5 bases, with 13 bases left in between. The CDR3 consists of 14 residues. The germline gives CDR1 SGHDT, CDR2 YYEEEE. The chain's CDR3 is CASSFPGVVTEAFF. The CDR3 region has the DNA TGTGCCAGCAGCTTCCCGGGGGTGGTGACTGAAGCTTTCTTT.

V usage is TRBV6-5 and J usage is TRBJ2-5, with D tentatively TRBD1 (6 bases). V gave up 4 bases and J gave up 1 base, with 13 bases separating them. Germline values: CDR1 MNHEY, CDR2 SVGAGI. The CDR3 is made up of 15 amino acids. In DNA, the CDR3 is TGTGCCAGCAGTTCCCCGACAGGATCCCAAGAGACCCAGTACTTC. It specifies CASSSPTGSQETQYF.

The chain carries TRBV19 and TRBJ2-5; tentative D call: TRBD2 (5 bases). V was shortened by 3 bases and J by 2 bases, with 10 bases between the two germline ends. This CDR3 spans 14 amino acids. Germline V gives CDR1 LNHDA, CDR2 SQIVND (reference sequence). The CDR3 protein is CASSISGFQETQYF. The CDR3 DNA reads as TGTGCCAGTAGTATTTCGGGATTTCAAGAGACCCAGTACTTC. Combining the CDR3 with reference TRBV19 and TRBJ2-5 gives the whole variable domain DGGITQSPKYLFRKEGQNVTLSCEQNLNHDAMYWYRQDPGQGLRLIYYSQIVNDFQKGDIAEGYSVSREKKESFPLTVTSAQKNPTAFYLCASSISGFQETQYFGPGTRLLVL.

J is TRBJ2-7 and V is TRBV7-8; 7 positions agree with TRBD2. The junction had 11 bases not matched to a gene; V was cut back by 5 bases and J by 4 bases. Germline V lookup: CDR1 SGHVS, CDR2 FQNEAQ. This CDR3 has 15 residues. As DNA, the CDR3 is TGTGCCAGCAGCGGCGCGGGACCGCGGGGGTACGAGCAGTACTTC. It encodes CASSGAGPRGYEQYF.

The J gene is TRBJ2-5, the V gene TRBV12-5; TRBD2 aligns across 10 bases. The DNA end is a closer match to TRBJ2-7, so the J assignment may be wrong. This CDR3 is 17 amino acids long. Germline-derived CDR1 and CDR2 are LGHNT and FRNRAP. CDR3 protein: CASGLVATSGATYEQYF. In DNA, the CDR3 is TGTGCTAGTGGTTTGGTCGCTACTAGCGGGGCTACCTACGAGCAGTACTTC.

The genes are TRBV7-8 and TRBJ1-1; D is perhaps TRBD1 (6 bases). In germline, CDR1 is SGHVS, CDR2 FQNEAQ. V lost 4 bases, J lost 1 base, and 10 bases lay in between. The CDR3 runs 14 residues. CDR3 in amino acids: CASSSTRGNTEAFF. The CDR3 DNA reads as TGTGCCAGCAGCTCGACCAGGGGGAACACTGAAGCTTTCTTT.

The chain recombines TRBV5-4 with TRBJ2-5; no clear D gene. The DNA end favors TRBJ2-7, so the J call may be wrong. CDR1 is SGHNT, CDR2 YYREEE, per germline (reference sequence). The CDR3 extends over 13 amino acids. Here the CDR3 reads CASSLPPFYEQYF. The CDR3, as DNA: TGTGCCAGCAGCTTGCCCCCCTTTTACGAGCAGTACTTC.

The chain uses TRBV10-3 and TRBJ2-1; 8 bases map to TRBD1. The CDR3 loop spans 16 amino acids. Germline loops: CDR1 ENHRY, CDR2 SYGVKD. Unmatched junction bases numbered 8, after V lost 0 bases and J lost 7 bases. The CDR3 protein is CAISESGQGIGNEQFF. CDR3 in DNA: TGTGCCATCAGTGAGTCTGGACAGGGCATTGGGAATGAGCAGTTCTTC.

This clone was seen more than once but under ten times. The chain links TRBV5-1 to TRBJ1-1; no firm D call. This CDR3 spans 15 amino acids. Germline assignment: CDR1 SGHRS and CDR2 YFSETQ. Deletions cut 4 bases from V and 2 bases from J, with 15 bases between. The CDR3 loop reads CASSPDQRRNTEAFF. In DNA form, the CDR3 reads TGCGCCAGCAGCCCCGATCAGAGGCGCAACACTGAAGCTTTCTTT.

V is TRBV7-3 and J is TRBJ2-5; 11 bases fit TRBD2. The germline CDR1 and CDR2 sequences are SGHTA and FQGTGA. V lost 2 bases and J lost 1; bases outside the gene matches: 3. CDR3 size: 16 residues. CDR3 nucleotides: TGTGCCAGCAGCTTAGTAACTAGCGGGGGCCAAGAGACCCAGTACTTC. This translates into CASSLVTSGGQETQYF.

This rearrangement joins TRBV7-9 to TRBJ1-5; the match to TRBD1 covers 7 bases. With 5 bases clipped from V and 3 bases from J, the junction kept 7 bases outside the gene matches. This CDR3 spans 15 amino acids. Germline V gene lookup returns CDR1 SEHNR and CDR2 FQNEAQ (reference sequence). CDR3 in DNA: TGTGCCAGCAGCCCAGGGGGTAGGGACAATCAGCCCCAGCATTTT. It yields the protein CASSPGGRDNQPQHF.

The chain carries TRBV7-6 and TRBJ2-3; D is ambiguous. V lost 6 bases and J lost 6, with 13 bases in between. The length of the CDR3 is 13 residues. Germline CDR1 and CDR2: SGHVS and FNYEAQ. The CDR3 DNA reads as TGTGCCAGCAGGTCCCTGGGCGTGGATACGCAGTATTTT. Translated: CASRSLGVDTQYF. Full variable domain (missing parts from reference TRBV7-6 and TRBJ2-3): GAGVSQSPRYKVTKRGQDVALRCDPISGHVSLYWYRQALGQGPEFLTYFNYEAQQDKSGLPNDRFSAERPEGSISTLTIQRTEQRDSAMYRCASRSLGVDTQYFGPGTRLTVL.

This chain connects TRBV2 to TRBJ1-2, with TRBD1 as a possible D gene (6 bases). The V and J ends lost 5 bases and 2 bases respectively, with 6 bases between them. Per the germline V gene, CDR1 is SNHLY and CDR2 is FYNNEI. The CDR3 runs to 12 residues. In DNA, the CDR3 is TGTGCCAGCAGTACAGGGAACTATGGCTACACCTTC. Translated: CASSTGNYGYTF.

The sample holds one count of this clone. This chain joins TRBV2 and TRBJ1-5; TRBD1 aligns across 9 bases. The V segment lost 6 bases and the J segment 2 bases; nucleotides outside the gene matches: 8. Germline CDR1 is SNHLY and CDR2 is FYNNEI. The CDR3 is 16 amino acids. CDR3 in DNA: TGTGCCAGCAGCTCTCGACAGGGGGGAGGCAATCAGCCCCAGCATTTT. It yields the protein CASSSRQGGGNQPQHF.

This chain links TRBV5-1 with TRBJ2-1, with 11 bases identical to TRBD2. The CDR3 is 17 residues long. V lost 2 bases, J lost 10 bases, and 14 bases stayed unmatched. Germline-derived CDR1 and CDR2 are SGHRS and YFSETQ. In nucleotides, the CDR3 is TGCGCCAGCAGCTTTGGTAGCGGGGGGGAGGAACAATGGGAGCAGTTCTTC. It encodes CASSFGSGGEEQWEQFF.

This chain connects TRBV2 to TRBJ2-5; a possible D gene is TRBD2 (5 bases). The CDR3 is 15 residues long. V dropped 6 bases and J dropped 4 bases, with 18 bases sitting between them. The V gene's germline CDR1 is SNHLY and CDR2 FYNNEI. The CDR3 coding sequence is TGTGCCAGCAGCACTGGATGGGGAGTCCGAGAGACCCAGTACTTC. It yields the protein CASSTGWGVRETQYF.

This clone was seen only a few times. This chain joins TRBV6-5 and TRBJ2-3; tentative D call: TRBD1 (6 bases). Trimming stripped 5 bases from V and 4 bases from J, with 13 bases between. This CDR3 contains 14 residues. Germline V gene sequence: CDR1 MNHEY, CDR2 SVGAGI. The CDR3 region is CASSAWTDPDTQYF. In nucleotides, the CDR3 is TGTGCCAGCAGTGCATGGACAGATCCAGATACGCAGTATTTT.

This clone was seen more than once but under ten times. The chain couples TRBV27 to TRBJ1-4; maybe TRBD1 (5 bases). V gave up 3 bases and J gave up 6 bases, with 14 bases separating them. The length of the CDR3 is 15 residues. From germline, CDR1 is MNHEY and CDR2 SMNVEV (reference sequence). CDR3 sequence: CASSLVGLGDEKLFF. CDR3 bases: TGTGCCAGCAGTTTGGTCGGCTTAGGGGATGAAAAACTGTTTTTT.